This T cell receptor (beta chain) came from a study of regulatory T cells in long-lasting Graves disease. Study observations and caveats: Less diverse TCR repertoires were seen in persistent Graves' patients than in newly diagnosed ones.

Trimming removed 5 bases from V and 3 bases from J, with 15 bases in between. This CDR3 contains 15 residues. CDR1 and CDR2 (germline): MDHEN, SYDVKM. The time point here: newly diagnosed GD, antithyroid drugs for less than 3 months. TCR sequences were obtained from RNA taken from PBMCs. There are many counts of this clonotype. The antigen is unknown. Assembly of TCR beta libraries relied on iRepertoire HTBI primers together with Arm-PCR of CDR3 regions. TCRdb reprocessed the multiplex PCR reads with MiXCR, giving one entry per CDR3 protein. The sample includes about 540,000 distinct CDR3 sequences, less than 15% of them seen just once. The data were also submitted as part of a second study, on T cells in Graves' hyperthyroidism and ophthalmopathy. From that study: Patients aged 18 to 65 with hyperthyroidism were newly diagnosed, with duration under 2 months. The HTBI primer set served for first-round RT-PCR of the TCR CDR3. Most thyroid clonotypes that were expanded above 0.001 also turned up in blood.

This sample comprised peripheral blood mononuclear cells (PBMCs), obtained at new diagnosis, from a patient treated with antithyroid drugs. This clonotype originated in a young man with Graves disease. This sequence joins TRBV28 and TRBJ2-3, with D possibly TRBD2 on 6 matching bases. CDR3 loop: CASSHGGAGTDTQYF. Here the CDR3 DNA reads TGTGCCAGCAGTCACGGCGGGGCTGGGACAGATACGCAGTATTTT.